These T cell receptor beta chains were read from a single sample in a study of T cell responses to AZD1222 COVID-19 vaccine. TCRdb keeps only in-frame clones here, not all; method: immunoSEQ multiplex PCR. The sample contains around 52,000 clones, approximately 86% of which appear only once. The sequences come from peripheral blood, collected on day 0 of AZD1222 vaccination. These receptors all stem from an adult in good health. Both conserved end residues are part of each CDR3. The D gene is left open where the match is weak. Clone size, where shown, is once, few, many, or a class for clones that have expanded.

length,V,D,size,J,DNA,CDR3
16,TRBV29-1,NA,NA,TRBJ2-3,TGCAGCGTTGCCGGAACGTCCAAATTGGGCACAGATACGCAGTATTTT,CSVAGTSKLGTDTQYF
16,TRBV27,NA,NA,TRBJ2-5,TGTGCCAGCAGTTTACGAACCCGTGGAGGGCGGGAGACCCAGTACTTC,CASSLRTRGGRETQYF
13,TRBV9,NA,once,TRBJ1-2,TGTGCCAGCAGCGCAGGACCAGGTGATGGCTACACCTTC,CASSAGPGDGYTF
17,TRBV4-3,NA,NA,TRBJ2-7,TGCGCCAGCAGCCAAGCTTCGGGCGGGTCTTTTTCCTACGAGCAGTACTTC,CASSQASGGSFSYEQYF
15,TRBV6-5,NA,NA,TRBJ2-3,TGTGCCATCGACCCACAGCTAGGGAGTCCAGATACGCAGTATTTT,CAIDPQLGSPDTQYF
17,TRBV5-6,TRBD2,NA,TRBJ2-5,TGTGCCAGCAGCTCCCCCTTAGTAGCGGGGATACAAGAGACCCAGTACTTC,CASSSPLVAGIQETQYF
13,TRBV27,NA,NA,TRBJ1-1,TGTGCCAGCGGGGCAGGGTGGAACACTGAAGCTTTCTTT,CASGAGWNTEAFF
15,TRBV5-1,NA,NA,TRBJ2-7,TGCGCCAGCAGCTTGTACGCCGGGGGCGAAGGGGAGCAGTACTTC,CASSLYAGGEGEQYF
14,TRBV4-3,NA,NA,TRBJ2-7,TGCGCCAGCAGCCAAGGTGAGGTAGACTACGAGCAGTACTTC,CASSQGEVDYEQYF
17,TRBV2,NA,once,TRBJ1-4,TGTGCCAGCAGGCGGGGGAGGAATCCTGCAACTAATGAAAAACTGTTTTTT,CASRRGRNPATNEKLFF
14,TRBV28,NA,NA,TRBJ2-7,TGTGCCAGCAGTTGGCCAGGGTCGACCTACGAGCAGTACTTC,CASSWPGSTYEQYF
13,TRBV6-2/TRBV6-3,NA,few,TRBJ2-2,TGTGCCAGCAGTTACGGGGAGGCCGGGGAGCTGTTTTTT,CASSYGEAGELFF
18,TRBV9,NA,few,TRBJ1-3,TGTGCCAGCAGCCCCCAGGCGGGGGCTAGATCCTCTGGAAACACCATATATTTT,CASSPQAGARSSGNTIYF
13,TRBV19,NA,NA,TRBJ1-1,TGTGCCAGTAGTATTCGATATAACACTGAAGCTTTCTTT,CASSIRYNTEAFF